This T cell receptor beta chain was sequenced during a study of blood T cell repertoires in COVID-19. V shed 2 bases and J shed 5 bases, with 12 bases lying between them. The CDR3 runs to 14 residues. In germline, CDR1 is SGHTA, CDR2 FQGNSA. In assigning cohorts, the study relied on participant-reported clinical history. As for this clone: The sample carries other DNA sequences with the same CDR3.

Here immunoSEQ multiplex PCR was the method, and the copy in TCRdb shows in-frame clones only, minus some. The sample yields a few hundred thousand clones, 85% to 90% seen once. Sequenced input: PBMCs or T cells enriched from blood (not recorded which). The TCR comes from a woman aged 45 to 65 who had recovered from COVID-19. The rearrangement links TRBV7-2 to TRBJ2-5; TRBD2 might be the D (6 bases). The CDR3 bases are TGTGCCAGCAGCTTAAACTCAGGGAGGGAGACCCAGTACTTC. Translating it yields CASSLNSGRETQYF.